The rows below give T cell receptor beta chains drawn from one sample of a study of T cells in Graves' hyperthyroidism and ophthalmopathy. A single record per CDR3 protein comes from TCRdb applying MiXCR to the multiplex PCR reads. The table has about 720,000 distinct CDR3 sequences, about 17% seen once. Input material: blood. The receptors were gathered from a woman aged 50 to 65 with Graves' hyperthyroidism that later progressed to Graves' ophthalmopathy. CDR3s include the opening cysteine and the closing phenylalanine or tryptophan. D genes are given only for firm matches. Clone size is shown for a subset of rows, as once, few, many or a class of expanded clone.

J: TRBJ1-1
D: .
size: .
V: TRBV7-9
length: 15
CDR3: CASSLAGGSNTEAFF
DNA: TGTGCCAGCAGCTTAGCGGGCGGGTCGAACACTGAAGCTTTCTTT

J: TRBJ2-2
D: .
size: .
V: TRBV19
length: 14
CDR3: CASMYSRNAGELFF
DNA: TGTGCCAGTATGTACTCAAGGAACGCCGGGGAGCTGTTTTTT

J: TRBJ1-6
D: .
size: many
V: TRBV20-1
length: 12
CDR3: CSAYQTVKPLHF
DNA: TGCAGTGCTTATCAAACTGTAAAACCCCTCCACTTT

J: TRBJ2-2
D: .
size: .
V: TRBV24-1
length: 15
CDR3: CATSGDRFIGGELFF
DNA: TGTGCCACCAGTGGAGACAGGTTTATAGGCGGGGAGCTGTTTTTT

J: TRBJ1-2
D: TRBD1
size: many
V: TRBV20-1
length: 16
CDR3: CSARLTGLSPNYGYTF
DNA: TGCAGTGCTAGGTTGACAGGGTTATCCCCTAACTATGGCTACACCTTC

J: TRBJ2-1
D: .
size: .
V: TRBV6-2/TRBV6-3
length: 13
CDR3: CASSRDTRNEQFF
DNA: TGTGCCAGCAGTCGGGACACCCGGAATGAGCAGTTCTTC

J: TRBJ2-3
D: TRBD2
size: few
V: TRBV20-1
length: 15
CDR3: CSARGTSGDLYTQYF
DNA: TGCAGTGCTAGGGGGACTAGCGGGGATTTATACACGCAGTATTTT

J: TRBJ1-6
D: TRBD1
size: few
V: TRBV6-5
length: 14
CDR3: CASSYDRGYSPLHF
DNA: TGTGCCAGCAGTTACGACAGGGGGTACTCACCCCTCCACTTT

J: TRBJ1-6
D: .
size: .
V: TRBV19
length: 14
CDR3: CASSIPQTNSPLHF
DNA: TGTGCCAGTAGTATCCCACAGACTAATTCACCCCTCCACTTT

J: TRBJ1-5
D: TRBD1
size: many
V: TRBV3-1
length: 14
CDR3: CASSQRDRDQPQHF
DNA: TGTGCCAGCAGCCAGCGGGACAGGGACCAGCCCCAGCATTTT

J: TRBJ2-5
D: TRBD2
size: .
V: TRBV20-1
length: 16
CDR3: CSARVLAGGAQETQYF
DNA: TGCAGTGCTAGAGTCCTAGCGGGGGGGGCCCAAGAGACCCAGTACTTC

J: TRBJ2-1
D: .
size: many
V: TRBV2
length: 13
CDR3: CARTRQNSNEQFF
DNA: TGTGCCCGCACGAGGCAGAACTCCAATGAGCAGTTCTTC

J: TRBJ2-7
D: .
size: many
V: TRBV2
length: 12
CDR3: CARGTLEGEQYF
DNA: TGTGCCAGAGGGACGCTTGAAGGCGAGCAGTACTTC

J: TRBJ2-2
D: .
size: .
V: TRBV29-1
length: 12
CDR3: CSGGPNTGELFF
DNA: TGCAGCGGGGGCCCGAACACCGGGGAGCTGTTTTTT

J: TRBJ1-2
D: .
size: few
V: TRBV6-9
length: 15
CDR3: CASSYRTSREGGYTF
DNA: TGTGCCAGCAGTTACCGGACGAGCAGGGAGGGTGGCTACACCTTC

J: TRBJ2-5
D: .
size: few
V: TRBV5-1
length: 14
CDR3: CASRPEGSQETQYF
DNA: TGCGCCAGCAGACCCGAGGGTTCTCAAGAGACCCAGTACTTC

J: TRBJ2-1
D: .
size: many
V: TRBV11-2
length: 16
CDR3: CASSSQGGNSYNEQFF
DNA: TGTGCCAGCAGCTCGCAGGGGGGGAACTCCTACAATGAGCAGTTCTTC

J: TRBJ2-6
D: .
size: .
V: TRBV12-3/TRBV12-4
length: 12
CDR3: CASSLRANVLTF
DNA: TGTGCCAGCAGTCTTCGGGCCAACGTCCTGACTTTC

J: TRBJ2-2
D: TRBD1
size: .
V: TRBV7-9
length: 18
CDR3: CASSLAGTGGTNTGELFF
DNA: TGTGCCAGCAGCTTAGCGGGGACAGGGGGAACGAACACCGGGGAGCTGTTTTTT

J: TRBJ1-1
D: .
size: many
V: TRBV30
length: 16
CDR3: CAWSVGRAGMNTEAFF
DNA: TGTGCCTGGAGTGTAGGCCGCGCGGGAATGAACACTGAAGCTTTCTTT

J: TRBJ2-3
D: .
size: .
V: TRBV7-3
length: 13
CDR3: CASSLTSPATQYF
DNA: TGTGCCAGCAGCTTAACGAGCCCGGCTACGCAGTATTTT